A selection of T cell receptor beta chains follows, all from one sample in a study of cytomegalovirus exposure and HLA in healthy donors. Assay used: immunoSEQ multiplex PCR; TCRdb lists only in-frame clones, some missing. The repertoire includes 30,000 to 40,000 clones, roughly three quarters of them detected once, and approximately 7% sits in the top ten. The sequenced sample consisted of PBMCs. These receptors all stem from a man aged 25 to 40 in good health and CMV-seronegative. Both conserved end residues are part of each CDR3. The D gene is left open where the match is weak. A clone size is listed for some rows: how often the clone was seen (once, few, many), or a class if it is expanded.

NA | TRBD1 | TRBJ2-7 | TRBV29-1 | CSVVGQETYEQYF | TGCAGCGTTGTTGGACAGGAAACCTACGAGCAGTACTTC
NA | TRBD1 | TRBJ2-7 | TRBV6-6 | CASSYPGQGNYEQYF | TGTGCCAGCAGTTACCCGGGACAGGGAAACTACGAGCAGTACTTC
NA | TRBD1 | TRBJ1-5 | TRBV5-1 | CASSEGQGNQPQHF | TGCGCCAGCAGCGAAGGACAGGGTAATCAGCCCCAGCATTTT
NA | NA | TRBJ1-5 | TRBV6-1 | CASSETPGQPQHF | TGTGCCAGCAGTGAAACCCCGGGACAGCCCCAGCATTTT
NA | NA | TRBJ2-1 | TRBV2 | CASSGQVSYNEQFF | TGTGCCAGCAGTGGTCAGGTCAGCTACAATGAGCAGTTCTTC
NA | NA | TRBJ2-7 | TRBV4-2 | CASSQDSAGLSYEQYF | TGTGCCAGCAGCCAAGATTCCGCAGGTCTCTCCTACGAGCAGTACTTC
NA | NA | TRBJ2-3 | TRBV5-4 | CASSQARTDTQYF | TGTGCCAGCAGCCAGGCTCGCACAGATACGCAGTATTTT
few | NA | TRBJ1-4 | TRBV25-1 | CASSELNEEKLFF | TGTGCCAGCAGTGAATTGAATGAGGAAAAACTGTTTTTT
NA | TRBD1 | TRBJ1-2 | TRBV10-3 | CATRDRFNYGYTF | TGTGCCACCCGGGACAGATTTAACTATGGCTACACCTTC
NA | NA | TRBJ2-7 | TRBV28 | CASSLVWRAHGEQYF | TGTGCCAGCAGTTTGGTCTGGCGAGCGCATGGCGAGCAGTACTTC
few | TRBD2 | TRBJ2-7 | TRBV27 | CASSFGGTHEQYF | TGTGCCAGCAGTTTCGGGGGGACCCACGAGCAGTACTTC
NA | TRBD1 | TRBJ2-2 | TRBV10-2 | CASRSGQHTGELFF | TGCGCCAGCAGGTCGGGACAGCACACCGGGGAGCTGTTTTTT
NA | TRBD1 | TRBJ2-2 | TRBV6-1 | CASSTGQGFTGELFF | TGTGCCAGCAGCACGGGACAGGGTTTCACCGGGGAGCTGTTTTTT
NA | NA | TRBJ2-3 | TRBV10-1 | CASSLKGPGTDTQYF | TGCGCCAGCAGTCTAAAGGGGCCGGGCACAGATACGCAGTATTTT
NA | NA | TRBJ1-5 | TRBV15 | CATSRGGGSNQPQHF | TGTGCCACCAGCAGAGGGGGGGGAAGCAATCAGCCCCAGCATTTT
few | TRBD1 | TRBJ1-3 | TRBV7-9 | CASSWGDRGNTIYF | TGTGCCAGCAGCTGGGGAGACAGGGGGAACACCATATATTTT
NA | TRBD1 | TRBJ1-2 | TRBV28 | CASSTGGNYYGYTF | TGTGCCAGCAGTACAGGGGGGAACTACTATGGCTACACCTTC
NA | NA | TRBJ1-1 | TRBV11-2 | CASSLRGSAFF | TGTGCCAGCAGCTTGAGGGGGAGTGCTTTCTTT
NA | NA | TRBJ1-1 | TRBV13 | CASSLDGQLGTEAFF | TGTGCCAGCAGCTTGGATGGACAGCTGGGCACTGAAGCTTTCTTT
few | NA | TRBJ2-1 | TRBV5-1 | CASMMGRNAMYNEQFF | TGCGCCAGCATGATGGGGAGGAACGCTATGTACAATGAGCAGTTCTTC
NA | TRBD1 | TRBJ2-5 | TRBV7-8 | CASSKFRDRYGETQYF | TGTGCCAGCAGCAAATTCCGGGACAGGTACGGAGAGACCCAGTACTTC
few | TRBD1 | TRBJ1-4 | TRBV7-9 | CASSWWTGDNEKLFF | TGTGCCAGCAGCTGGTGGACAGGGGATAATGAAAAACTGTTTTTT
NA | TRBD1 | TRBJ1-6 | TRBV19 | CASSRTGQNSPLHF | TGTGCCAGTAGCCGGACAGGGCAAAATTCACCCCTCCACTTT
NA | TRBD2 | TRBJ2-1 | TRBV7-9 | CASGAGGRARGQFF | TGTGCCAGTGGAGCGGGCGGGAGGGCGAGGGGGCAGTTCTTC
NA | NA | TRBJ2-3 | TRBV4-3 | CASSHAPDRGGGDTQYF | TGCGCCAGCAGCCATGCCCCCGACAGGGGAGGGGGAGATACGCAGTATTTT
NA | NA | TRBJ2-7 | TRBV25-1 | CASSDMGGRVAEQYF | TGTGCCAGCAGTGACATGGGGGGAAGGGTAGCCGAGCAGTACTTC
once | NA | TRBJ2-7 | TRBV6-6 | CASSVPRGSNTYEQYF | TGTGCCAGCAGTGTCCCCCGGGGGTCCAATACCTACGAGCAGTACTTC
NA | NA | TRBJ2-6 | TRBV6-5 | CASSRGPSGANVLTF | TGTGCCAGCTCTCGAGGGCCCTCTGGGGCCAACGTCCTGACTTTC
NA | NA | TRBJ2-3 | TRBV7-2 | CASSARPSASTDTQYF | TGTGCCAGCAGCGCCCGGCCTAGCGCTTCCACAGATACGCAGTATTTT